The 27 T cell receptor beta chains below were found in one sample sequenced in a study of PD-L1 blockade in urothelial cancer. Method: immunoSEQ multiplex PCR; TCRdb's copy keeps in-frame clones and lacks some. The data contain 70,000 or so clones, about 90% of them singletons. Indicated time point: pretreatment peripheral blood. The material was PBMCs, obtained around atezolizumab (anti-PD-L1) treatment. The receptors were gathered from a man aged 70-80 years with urothelial cancer.

V is TRBV5-4 and J is TRBJ1-2, with TRBD1 as a possible D gene (5 bases). The CDR3 consists of 16 residues. The germline CDR1 and CDR2 sequences are SGHNT and YYREEE (reference sequence). Between the trimmed V and J ends, which lost 1 base and 8 bases, there was a span of 21 bases. The chain's CDR3 is CASSLKPDVVGGGYTF. DNA of the CDR3: TGTGCCAGCAGCTTGAAGCCGGACGTAGTGGGGGGAGGCTACACCTTC.

The chain couples TRBV29-1 to TRBJ2-5, with a weak D call TRBD1 (5 bases). The germline gives CDR1 SQVTM, CDR2 ANQGSEA. V lost 3 bases and J lost 7, with 12 bases in between. The CDR3 covers 12 residues. The CDR3 here is CSVDRGFGTQYF. In DNA form, the CDR3 reads TGCAGCGTTGATAGGGGTTTCGGGACCCAGTACTTC.

Written as DNA, the CDR3 is TGTGCCAGTAGTATTAACAGGGGGGCGAACACTGAAGCTTTCTTT. Its translation: CASSINRGANTEAFF. The rearrangement uses TRBV19 and TRBJ1-1, with TRBD1 identical over 8 bases. Trimming at V came to 3 bases and at J to 1 base, leaving 4 bases not matched to a gene. Germline V gene data show CDR1 as LNHDA and CDR2 as SQIVND (reference sequence). The CDR3 runs 15 residues.

This rearrangement joins TRBV7-2 to TRBJ2-7, with a possible D match to TRBD1 (6 bases). CDR3 length equals 16 residues. The V gene lost 7 bases and the J gene lost 1 base, with 20 bases spanning the gap. Germline assignment: CDR1 SGHTA and CDR2 FQGNSA. The DNA of the CDR3 is TGTGCCAGCACCGTAAGTGCCGGGACACTGTCCTACGAGCAGTACTTC. The encoded protein is CASTVSAGTLSYEQYF.

The chain combines TRBV10-3 with TRBJ2-7; a possible D gene is TRBD1 (6 bases). The germline V gene encodes CDR1 ENHRY and CDR2 SYGVKD. The ends were cut back, 5 bases at V and 5 bases at J, with 10 bases in the middle. The CDR3 sequence is 12 residues long. The CDR3 sequence is CAISTGPNEQYF. The CDR3 nucleotides are TGTGCCATCAGTACAGGGCCCAACGAGCAGTACTTC.

V is TRBV18 and J is TRBJ1-5; 8 bases fit TRBD1. After removal of 3 bases from V and 8 bases from J, the junction contained 9 bases not matched to a gene. Germline values: CDR1 KGHSH, CDR2 LQKENI. This CDR3 spans 15 amino acids. The CDR3 sequence: CASSPTGQGGKPQHF. CDR3 bases: TGTGCCAGCTCACCCACTGGACAGGGTGGGAAGCCCCAGCATTTT.

The chain uses TRBV7-8 and TRBJ2-3, with 9 bases aligning to TRBD1. V lost 2 bases, J lost 5 bases, and 8 bases stayed unmatched. Germline assignment: CDR1 SGHVS and CDR2 FQNEAQ. This CDR3 contains 16 residues. CDR3 nucleotide sequence: TGTGCCAGCAGCTTACGGGACAGGGCCCTAGGAGATACGCAGTATTTT. Translated, it gives CASSLRDRALGDTQYF.

V is TRBV10-3 and J is TRBJ1-1; 8 nucleotides align to TRBD1. After removal of 6 bases from V and 6 bases from J, the junction contained 6 bases not matched to a gene. Germline V gene data show CDR1 as ENHRY and CDR2 as SYGVKD. The CDR3 extends over 13 amino acids. The CDR3 sequence: CAIRDRGPSEAFF. The CDR3 coding sequence is TGTGCCATCAGAGACAGGGGCCCCTCTGAAGCTTTCTTT.

This chain joins TRBV5-5 and TRBJ2-7, with TRBD1 matching over 8 bases. Unmatched junction bases numbered 9, after V lost 4 bases and J lost 0 bases. The CDR3 extends over 16 amino acids. Germline V gives CDR1 SGHKS, CDR2 YYEKEE (reference sequence). Written as DNA, the CDR3 is TGTGCCAGCAGCAGAGAGGGACAGGTGAGCTCCTACGAGCAGTACTTC. It codes for CASSREGQVSSYEQYF.

The gene calls are TRBV28 and TRBJ2-1; 12 nucleotides agree with TRBD2. The trim removed 3 bases at V and 12 bases at J, leaving 12 bases unmatched. CDR3 length: 16 amino acids. CDR1 is MDHEN, CDR2 SYDVKM, per germline. Here the CDR3 reads CASSFGHGTSGLGQFF. For the CDR3, the DNA is TGTGCCAGCAGTTTCGGGCACGGGACTAGCGGGTTGGGGCAGTTCTTC.

The gene calls are TRBV7-3 and TRBJ2-1; D possibly corresponds to TRBD2 (6 bases). This CDR3 contains 14 residues. Germline values: CDR1 SGHTA, CDR2 FQGTGA. V was trimmed by 1 base and J by 9 bases, leaving 13 bases between them. The chain's CDR3 is CASSLSPGAGEQFF. For the CDR3, the DNA is TGTGCCAGCAGCTTAAGTCCGGGAGCCGGTGAGCAGTTCTTC.

The chain carries TRBV5-4 and TRBJ1-1, with a weak D call TRBD1 (6 bases). V shed 0 bases and J shed 1 base, with 10 bases lying between them. Germline V gives CDR1 SGHNT, CDR2 YYREEE (reference sequence). This CDR3 is built from 15 residues. The CDR3 reads CASSLGPTGNTEAFF. The CDR3 DNA is TGTGCCAGCAGCTTGGGGCCGACAGGGAACACTGAAGCTTTCTTT.

The chain carries TRBV5-1 and TRBJ1-1, with 9 bases matching TRBD1. Looked up from germline, CDR1 is SGHRS and CDR2 is YFSETQ. The CDR3 has 16 residues. Germline trimming cut 0 bases from V and 2 bases from J; bases unmatched to any gene: 5. The CDR3 is CASSLGSGQGNTEAFF. In DNA form, the CDR3 reads TGCGCCAGCAGCTTGGGGTCGGGACAGGGAAACACTGAAGCTTTCTTT.

The rearrangement links TRBV29-1 to TRBJ1-1; D not certain. CDR1 SQVTM and CDR2 ANQGSEA come from the germline V gene. V was clipped by 5 bases and J by 4 bases, with 8 bases between them. The CDR3 consists of 11 residues. The CDR3: CSVLYTTEAFF. The CDR3 coding sequence is TGCAGCGTTCTCTATACCACTGAAGCTTTCTTT.

The chain uses TRBV5-4 and TRBJ2-7, with 8 bases identical to TRBD1. CDR3 length equals 12 residues. Germline lookup yields CDR1 SGHNT and CDR2 YYREEE (reference sequence). The ends lost 4 bases at V and 6 bases at J; junction bases unmatched: 3. This CDR3 is CASSAGTGEQYF. For the CDR3, the DNA is TGTGCCAGCAGCGCCGGGACAGGCGAGCAGTACTTC.

This clone has a single count. This chain links TRBV4-1 with TRBJ1-2, with 8 bases lining up with TRBD1. Germline loops: CDR1 MGHRA, CDR2 YSYEKL. Trimming took 4 bases from V and 2 from J; bases not matched to a gene: 12. The CDR3 has 17 amino acids. CDR3 coding DNA: TGCGCCAGCAGCCTAGGAGGACAGGGAGCACTGAACTATGGCTACACCTTC. This encodes CASSLGGQGALNYGYTF.

This rearrangement joins TRBV18 to TRBJ2-7; 8 bases are a match to TRBD2. Unmatched junction bases numbered 10, after V lost 6 bases and J lost 0 bases. Germline CDR1 reads KGHSH; CDR2 reads LQKENI. The CDR3 contains 16 residues. CDR3 DNA: TGTGCCAGCTCTCGGGAGGGACTATTGAGCTCCTACGAGCAGTACTTC. This sequence encodes CASSREGLLSSYEQYF.

J is TRBJ1-1 and V is TRBV9, with D perhaps TRBD1 (5 bases). There are 15 residues in the CDR3. Germline assignment: CDR1 SGDLS and CDR2 YYNGEE. Trimming cost V 4 bases and J 2 bases, with 15 bases left between them. The DNA for the CDR3 is TGTGCCAGCAGCCCTCAGGCAGGGTTTAACACTGAAGCTTTCTTT. Translating it yields CASSPQAGFNTEAFF.

V is TRBV7-9 and J is TRBJ2-3, with TRBD1 matching 8 bases. The CDR3 is 16 amino acids. Germline assignment: CDR1 SEHNR and CDR2 FQNEAQ (reference sequence). Trimming at V came to 3 bases and at J to 6 bases, leaving 11 bases not matched to a gene. The CDR3 DNA is TGTGCCAGCAGCTTGGTACCAGGGGGCCCGGGGGATACGCAGTATTTT. This translates into CASSLVPGGPGDTQYF.

In its sample, this clone was seen a few times. The chain uses TRBV19 and TRBJ2-2; no reliable D call. This CDR3 is 14 amino acids long. V was clipped by 1 base and J by 4 bases, with 7 bases between them. Looked up from germline, CDR1 is LNHDA and CDR2 is SQIVND (reference sequence). CDR3 DNA sequence: TGTGCCAGTAGTATAGCACAGTTCACCGGGGAGCTGTTTTTT. This encodes CASSIAQFTGELFF.

The chain joins TRBV6-5 to TRBJ1-1; D perhaps matches TRBD1 (5 bases). Germline values: CDR1 MNHEY, CDR2 SVGAGI. The CDR3 runs to 13 residues. V dropped 4 bases and J dropped 5 bases, with 11 bases sitting between them. The CDR3 sequence: CASSSGLRTEAFF. The DNA for the CDR3 is TGTGCCAGCAGTTCAGGGTTAAGGACTGAAGCTTTCTTT.

The rearrangement joins TRBV29-1 to TRBJ2-2, with a weak D call TRBD1 (5 bases). V lost 3 bases, J lost 1 base, and 6 bases lay in between. Germline CDR1 is SQVTM and CDR2 is ANQGSEA. The CDR3 is made up of 13 amino acids. In nucleotides, the CDR3 is TGCAGCGTTGATACAGGGAACACCGGGGAGCTGTTTTTT. It translates to CSVDTGNTGELFF.

The rearrangement links TRBV11-2 to TRBJ2-5; possible D gene TRBD1, 6 bases. Per the germline V gene, CDR1 is SGHAT and CDR2 is FQNNGV. V shed 5 bases and J shed 7 bases, with 14 bases lying between them. The CDR3 extends over 13 amino acids. In nucleotides, the CDR3 is TGTGCCAGCAGCCCCCGGGACACCACGACCCAGTACTTC. Residues: CASSPRDTTTQYF.

This chain uses TRBV19 with TRBJ1-4; 7 positions match TRBD1. The V gene's germline CDR1 is LNHDA and CDR2 SQIVND (reference sequence). The V and J ends lost 5 bases and 13 bases, in that order; junction bases with no gene match: 10. There are 13 residues in the CDR3. CDR3 DNA: TGTGCCAGTAGTCCCCGACAGGGACGGGGACTGTTTTTT. Its translation is CASSPRQGRGLFF. Combining the CDR3 with reference TRBV19 and TRBJ1-4 gives the whole variable domain DGGITQSPKYLFRKEGQNVTLSCEQNLNHDAMYWYRQDPGQGLRLIYYSQIVNDFQKGDIAEGYSVSREKKESFPLTVTSAQKNPTAFYLCASSPRQGRGLFFGSGTQLSVL.

V gene TRBV25-1 combines with J gene TRBJ2-7, with a tentative D call TRBD1 (5 bases). CDR3 length: 14 amino acids. The germline V gene has CDR1 MGHDK and CDR2 SYGVNS. V dropped 1 base and J dropped 5 bases, with 12 bases sitting between them. DNA of the CDR3: TGTGCCAGCAGTGAATCTCAGGGTAGGCACGAGCAGTACTTC. This codes for CASSESQGRHEQYF.

The chain carries TRBV18 and TRBJ1-1; no reliable D call. Trimming pared 1 base from V and 6 bases from J, leaving 6 bases between. Germline V CDR1 and CDR2: KGHSH, LQKENI. This CDR3 spans 12 amino acids. CDR3 amino acids: CASSPRTAEAFF. The DNA for the CDR3 is TGTGCCAGCTCACCACGAACAGCTGAAGCTTTCTTT. The full variable domain, in which reference TRBV18 and TRBJ1-1 provide the parts outside the CDR3, is NAGVMQNPRHLVRRRGQEARLRCSPMKGHSHVYWYRQLPEEGLKFMVYLQKENIIDESGMPKERFSAEFPKEGPSILRIQQVVRGDSAAYFCASSPRTAEAFFGQGTRLTVV.

The J gene is TRBJ1-2, the V gene TRBV5-6; D is uncertain. V lost 6 bases and J 6 bases, leaving 12 bases between the germline ends. Germline-derived CDR1 and CDR2 are SGHDT and YYEEEE. The CDR3 spans 12 residues. The CDR3 here is CASTPGGDGYTF. CDR3 nucleotide sequence: TGTGCCAGCACCCCCGGCGGGGATGGCTACACCTTC.